Listed below are T cell receptor beta chains from one sample, sequenced in a study of blood T cells in healthy people across ages. MiXCR was run by TCRdb on the 5' RACE reads, yielding one entry per CDR3 protein. The sample contains roughly 1,500,000 distinct CDR3 sequences, almost 35% of which appear only once. Sequenced material: blood. All receptors derive from a woman aged 25 to 39 in good health. The CDR3 runs from the conserved cysteine through the conserved F or W. D genes are given only for firm matches. The listing skips clone size in some rows; elsewhere it reads once, few, many or a size class.

CDR3	DNA	J	size	V	D
CASSPRASGSYNEQFF	TGCGCCAGCAGCCCTCGCGCTAGCGGGTCCTACAATGAGCAGTTCTTC	TRBJ2-1	few	TRBV5-1	TRBD2
CASSGQGPSYNEQFF	TGCGCCAGCAGCGGACAGGGGCCCTCCTACAATGAGCAGTTCTTC	TRBJ2-1	-	TRBV5-1	TRBD1
CASSFALGSYEQYF	TGTGCCAGCAGCTTTGCTCTCGGCTCCTACGAGCAGTACTTC	TRBJ2-7	-	TRBV5-4	-
CSARRAGPLDEQFF	TGCAGTGCTAGGAGAGCGGGGCCCCTCGATGAGCAGTTCTTC	TRBJ2-1	-	TRBV20-1	TRBD2
CASSSAPTSRPDTQYF	TGTGCCAGCAGTTCCGCCCCGACTAGCCGCCCAGATACGCAGTATTTT	TRBJ2-3	few	TRBV27	TRBD2
CASSWLGTSGPSSYNEQFF	TGTGCCAGCAGCTGGCTCGGGACTAGCGGGCCCAGCTCCTACAATGAGCAGTTCTTC	TRBJ2-1	-	TRBV27	TRBD2
CASSLGSQGNQPQHF	TGCGCCAGCAGCTTGGGGTCACAGGGCAATCAGCCCCAGCATTTT	TRBJ1-5	once	TRBV5-1	-
CATGPVDEDSPLHF	TGTGCCACCGGCCCGGTCGACGAAGATTCACCCCTCCACTTT	TRBJ1-6	few	TRBV10-3	-
CASSYLGLAYNEQFF	TGTGCCAGCAGTTACCTGGGACTAGCGTACAATGAGCAGTTCTTC	TRBJ2-1	-	TRBV6-2/TRBV6-3	TRBD2
CASSLKLYYEQYF	TGTGCCAGCAGTTTAAAGCTCTACTACGAGCAGTACTTC	TRBJ2-7	many	TRBV27	-
CASSLDGIGPYGQFF	TGCGCCAGCAGCTTGGATGGGATAGGGCCTTATGGGCAGTTCTTC	TRBJ2-1	-	TRBV5-1	-
CASSQGGAPGYGYTF	TGTGCCAGCAGCCAGGGGGGGGCCCCTGGCTATGGCTACACCTTC	TRBJ1-2	-	TRBV12-3/TRBV12-4	TRBD1
CASSYSRQGREQYF	TGTGCCAGCAGTTACTCGCGGCAGGGCCGGGAGCAGTACTTC	TRBJ2-7	-	TRBV6-5	-
CASLKFPGTGATDTQYF	TGTGCCAGCCTGAAATTCCCCGGGACAGGGGCCACAGATACGCAGTATTTT	TRBJ2-3	-	TRBV6-1	TRBD1
CASKEGGNERFF	TGCGCCAGCAAGGAGGGGGGGAATGAGCGGTTCTTC	TRBJ2-1	-	TRBV5-1	-
CASSSGQGQETRYF	TGTGCCAGCAGCTCCGGACAGGGTCAAGAGACCCGGTACTTC	TRBJ2-5	-	TRBV13	TRBD1
CSASEAGGFTGAFF	TGCAGTGCCTCGGAAGCAGGGGGCTTCACTGGAGCTTTCTTT	TRBJ1-1	-	TRBV20-1	TRBD1
CASSQAITTEAFF	TGTGCCAGCTCACAGGCGATTACCACTGAAGCTTTCTTT	TRBJ1-1	-	TRBV18	-
CSVVTRGGVREVMDIQYF	TGCAGCGTTGTAACCCGGGGGGGAGTGCGGGAGGTTATGGACATTCAGTACTTC	TRBJ2-4	few	TRBV29-1	TRBD2
CSASPGQSEKLFF	TGCAGTGCTAGTCCAGGACAGTCTGAAAAACTGTTTTTT	TRBJ1-4	few	TRBV20-1	-
CASSTTSDTQYF	TGTGCTAGCAGTACCACCTCAGATACGCAGTATTTT	TRBJ2-3	-	TRBV6-6	-
CASSRQEGDTEAFF	TGCGCCAGCAGCCGACAGGAAGGAGACACTGAAGCTTTCTTT	TRBJ1-1	few	TRBV5-1	-
CSVGGAGKTQYF	TGCAGCGTCGGGGGGGCCGGGAAGACCCAGTACTTC	TRBJ2-5	many	TRBV29-1	TRBD2
CSATISGRGDEQFF	TGCAGTGCTACCATTAGCGGGAGGGGTGATGAGCAGTTCTTC	TRBJ2-1	-	TRBV20-1	TRBD2
CASSEWGEAYNEQFF	TGTGCCAGCAGTGAATGGGGGGAGGCCTACAATGAGCAGTTCTTC	TRBJ2-1	few	TRBV25-1	-
CASSQVGGANTEAFF	TGCGCCAGCAGCCAAGTTGGGGGGGCGAACACTGAAGCTTTCTTT	TRBJ1-1	few	TRBV4-1	-
CAWSYLGAIYEQYF	TGTGCCTGGAGTTATCTGGGGGCGATCTACGAGCAGTACTTC	TRBJ2-7	once	TRBV30	-
CASSLYPGEYTDTQYF	TGTGCCAGCAGTTTATATCCAGGGGAGTACACAGATACGCAGTATTTT	TRBJ2-3	-	TRBV27	-
CASSQVGTGRGETQYF	TGCGCCAGCAGCCAAGTCGGGACAGGGAGAGGGGAGACCCAGTACTTC	TRBJ2-5	-	TRBV4-1	TRBD1
CATSEVSGNEQFF	TGTGCCACCAGTGAGGTAAGCGGTAATGAGCAGTTCTTC	TRBJ2-1	-	TRBV24-1	-
CASAPAGRANYGYTF	TGTGCCAGCGCCCCCGCGGGGAGGGCTAACTATGGCTACACCTTC	TRBJ1-2	many	TRBV7-2	-
CASSWQGNPSNYGYTF	TGTGCCAGCAGTTGGCAGGGGAATCCCTCTAACTATGGCTACACCTTC	TRBJ1-2	-	TRBV27	-
CASSFTGERTSTDTQYF	TGTGCCAGCAGCTTCACAGGGGAGCGAACTAGCACAGATACGCAGTATTTT	TRBJ2-3	-	TRBV11-2	TRBD1
CASSLARVGQGISPLHF	TGTGCCAGCAGCTTAGCGCGGGTTGGACAGGGGATTTCACCCCTCCACTTT	TRBJ1-6	-	TRBV7-2	TRBD1
CASSPQTDQPQHF	TGTGCCAGCAGCCCACAGACAGATCAGCCCCAGCATTTT	TRBJ1-5	few	TRBV6-6	-
CASSPNMPGYGYTF	TGCGCCAGCAGCCCCAATATGCCCGGCTATGGCTACACCTTC	TRBJ1-2	few	TRBV4-1	-